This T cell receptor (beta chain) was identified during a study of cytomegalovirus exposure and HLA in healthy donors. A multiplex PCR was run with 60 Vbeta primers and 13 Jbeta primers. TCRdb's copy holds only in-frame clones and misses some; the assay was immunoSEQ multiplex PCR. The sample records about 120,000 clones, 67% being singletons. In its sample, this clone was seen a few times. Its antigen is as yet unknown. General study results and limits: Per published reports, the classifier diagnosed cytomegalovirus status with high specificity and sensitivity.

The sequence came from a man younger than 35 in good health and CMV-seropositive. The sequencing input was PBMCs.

The DNA of the CDR3 is TGTGCCAGCAGTTTCAATTTTTTGCGGGGACAAGAGACCCAGTACTTC. It is translated as CASSFNFLRGQETQYF. The chain uses TRBV28 and TRBJ2-5; a possible D gene is TRBD2 (6 bases). CDR3 size: 16 residues. V was cut by 3 bases and J by 2 bases, with 16 bases left in between. In germline, CDR1 is MDHEN, CDR2 SYDVKM.